These 9 T cell receptor beta chains came from one sample sequenced in a study of shared clonotypes between healthy human individuals. Generated by immunoSEQ multiplex PCR, the TCRdb table keeps only in-frame clones and is missing some. This repertoire shows roughly 1.5 million clones, nearly 99% found once; its top ten account for 0.45%. Material: naive CD4+ T cells sorted from blood. Indicated subset: CD45RA+ positively selected. Receptors originate from a man younger than 45 in good health.

The CDR3 sequence: CASSWGLAGGAPDEQYF. The CDR3 nucleotides read TGTGCCAGCAGCTGGGGACTAGCGGGAGGGGCGCCGGACGAGCAGTACTTC. The chain links TRBV7-9 to TRBJ2-7; 16 bases match TRBD2. The V segment lost 4 bases and the J segment 5 bases; nucleotides outside the gene matches: 8. The V gene's germline CDR1 is SEHNR and CDR2 FQNEAQ (reference sequence). The length of the CDR3 is 17 residues.

V and J are TRBV14 and TRBJ1-3; no reliable D call. Trimming stripped 4 bases from V and 3 bases from J, with 10 bases between. From germline, CDR1 is SGHDN and CDR2 FVKESK. This CDR3 is 14 amino acids long. This CDR3 reads CASSPRSFGNTIYF. CDR3 bases: TGTGCCAGCAGCCCTCGTTCATTTGGAAACACCATATATTTT.

The chain has TRBV11-3 and TRBJ2-3; D possibly matches TRBD1 or TRBD2 (5 bases each). The length of the CDR3 is 15 residues. V was cut by 2 bases and J by 0 bases, with 9 bases left in between. Per germline, CDR1 SGHNT and CDR2 YENEEA. The DNA of the CDR3 is TGTGCCAGCAGCTTACGGGGACGGAGCACAGATACGCAGTATTTT. Translation: CASSLRGRSTDTQYF. Drawing the rest from reference TRBV11-3 and TRBJ2-3, the complete variable domain is EAGVVQSPRYKIIEKKQPVAFWCNPISGHNTLYWYLQNLGQGPELLIRYENEEAVDDSQLPKDRFSAERLKGVDSTLKIQPAELGDSAVYLCASSLRGRSTDTQYFGPGTRLTVL.

This chain connects TRBV10-3 to TRBJ2-2; 8 bases agree with TRBD1. J gave up 2 bases and V 10 bases, and 6 bases lay outside the gene matches. Germline CDR1 reads ENHRY; CDR2 reads SYGVKD. This CDR3 has 14 residues. CDR3 DNA sequence: TGTGCCACCCGACAGGGGAGAAACACCGGGGAGCTGTTTTTT. Translating it yields CATRQGRNTGELFF.

The rearrangement uses TRBV5-6 and TRBJ2-2; 9 bases agree with TRBD1. Germline V gives CDR1 SGHDT, CDR2 YYEEEE. This CDR3 spans 17 amino acids. The V and J ends lost 3 bases and 4 bases, in that order; junction bases with no gene match: 10. The CDR3 DNA reads as TGTGCCAGCAGCTACTACAGGGGGCTGGATGCCACCGGGGAGCTGTTTTTT. This encodes CASSYYRGLDATGELFF.

The chain uses TRBV28 and TRBJ1-2; no reliable D call. V lost 6 bases to trimming and J lost 5 bases, with 13 bases between them. The length of the CDR3 is 13 residues. The germline V gene has CDR1 MDHEN and CDR2 SYDVKM. Written as DNA, the CDR3 is TGTGCCAGCAGATTCACGAGAGGTTATGGCTACACCTTC. This sequence encodes CASRFTRGYGYTF.

V usage is TRBV28 and J usage is TRBJ2-1; 14 bases agree with TRBD2. CDR1 and CDR2 from the germline V gene are MDHEN and SYDVKM. The CDR3 length is 20 residues. J gave up 4 bases and V 7 bases, and 18 bases lay outside the gene matches. CDR3 in amino acids: CASTSSGGGLAGVRYNEQFF. As DNA, the CDR3 is TGTGCCAGCACCTCTAGCGGGGGGGGACTAGCGGGAGTCAGATACAATGAGCAGTTCTTC.

This clone was seen just once. This chain links TRBV5-1 with TRBJ1-1; D might be TRBD1 (6 bases). V was trimmed by 6 bases and J by 0 bases, leaving 15 bases between them. Germline V gene data show CDR1 as SGHRS and CDR2 as YFSETQ. The CDR3 is 15 residues long. In DNA, the CDR3 is TGCGCCAGCACGGGGCCAGGGGTCCTGAACACTGAAGCTTTCTTT. Translation: CASTGPGVLNTEAFF.

The count of this clone is one. CDR3 in amino acids: CASSPPNRAGTDTQYF. The CDR3, as DNA: TGTGCCAGCAGCCCACCGAACAGGGCAGGCACAGATACGCAGTATTTT. The chain uses TRBV11-2 and TRBJ2-3, with D maybe TRBD1 (6 bases). Germline V CDR1 and CDR2: SGHAT, FQNNGV. The CDR3 covers 16 residues. Between the trimmed V and J ends, which lost 5 bases and 1 base, there was a span of 16 bases. Filled out from reference TRBV11-2 and TRBJ2-3, the complete variable domain reads EAGVAQSPRYKIIEKRQSVAFWCNPISGHATLYWYQQILGQGPKLLIQFQNNGVVDDSQLPKDRFSAERLKGVDSTLKIQPAKLEDSAVYLCASSPPNRAGTDTQYFGPGTRLTVL.